A selection of T cell receptor beta chains follows, all from one sample in a study of blood T cell repertoires in COVID-19. Profiled with immunoSEQ multiplex PCR; TCRdb holds only in-frame clones, not every one. The sample lists more than 150,000 clones, around 83% occurring once. Input material: peripheral blood. The receptors stem from a woman aged 35 to 49 with acute or convalescent COVID-19. CDR3s include the opening cysteine and the closing phenylalanine or tryptophan.

>TRBJ2-5|TRBV5-1
CASSFGQGAETQYF
>TRBJ1-2|TRBV30
CAWGPSPIQGGYGYTF
>TRBJ2-1|TRBV27
CASSLRSGGTTYNEQFF
>TRBJ2-3|TRBV3-1/TRBV3-2
CASSRRASGRFTDTQYF
>TRBJ1-4|TRBV30
CAFDPGQASSTNEKLFF
>TRBJ2-1|TRBV7-2
CASSLVGLADNEQFF
>TRBJ1-4|TRBV12-3/TRBV12-4
CASSEQDNEKLFF
>TRBJ1-1|TRBV19
CASSRQGNTEAFF
>TRBJ2-7|TRBV27
CASSLIAGTLTYEQYF
>TRBJ2-7|TRBV18
CASSPPNGEYEQYF
>TRBJ2-7|TRBV18
CASSPGTGGYEQYF
>TRBJ1-6|TRBV11-2
CASSFPGEGTPLHF
>TRBJ1-5|TRBV5-5
CASSLTGKGHSNQPQHF
>TRBJ1-2|TRBV30
CAWSFAWTDGYTF
>TRBJ2-1|TRBV20-1
CSARTERKQFF
>TRBJ1-1|TRBV11-2
CASSLDRRYEAFF
>TRBJ2-3|TRBV4-2
CASSQDSLLTDTQYF
>TRBJ2-7|TRBV3-1/TRBV3-2
CASRSYRDDYEQYF
>TRBJ2-1|TRBV29-1
CSMNGLENGDEQFF
>TRBJ1-2|TRBV7-3
CASSSGTGSYGYTF
>TRBJ1-3|TRBV4-2
CASSRLGTGGSGNTIYF
>TRBJ1-6|TRBV12-2
CASRFGNYNSPLHF
>TRBJ1-5|TRBV2
CASSERTGFNQPQHF
>TRBJ1-2|TRBV13
CASSQAYTGFLGRGYTF
>TRBJ2-7|TRBV28
CASSLGQGGPYF
>TRBJ2-3|TRBV28
CASSPPGQGLGGRTDTQYF
>TRBJ2-7|TRBV28
CASSLAGVSYEQYF
>TRBJ2-1|TRBV6-5
CASRLGAPSTNEQFF
>TRBJ2-3|TRBV5-1
CASSPRRNTQYF
>TRBJ1-2|TRBV27
CASSFGGNRLTNYGYTF
>TRBJ1-5|TRBV6-5
CASTTREPGPQHF
>TRBJ1-2|TRBV18
CASSPKGQGNYGYTF
>TRBJ2-7|TRBV6-5
CASRRDRGLHEQYF
>TRBJ2-2|TRBV24-1
CATSDLGQVNTGELFF
>TRBJ2-1|TRBV27
CASSFSLGQGLADQFF
>TRBJ2-7|TRBV7-6
CASSRKLYEQYF
>TRBJ2-2|TRBV5-1
CASSSGVSNTGELFF
>TRBJ2-2|TRBV5-1
CASSLPSGGVNTGELFF
>TRBJ2-1|TRBV11-2
CASSPATSGGYNEQFF
>TRBJ1-2|TRBV19
CASSILPIPGIYGYTF
>TRBJ1-2|TRBV4-1
CASSQDGYGYTF
>TRBJ2-7|TRBV27
CASSRIPGQGWDEQYF
>TRBJ1-1|TRBV18
CASSLDRGNTEAFF
>TRBJ1-2|TRBV6-5
CASSPHRGYTF
>TRBJ1-2|TRBV9
CASSVGGTASNYGYTF
>TRBJ1-2|TRBV3-1/TRBV3-2
CASSQVRGGAGYTF
>TRBJ2-7|TRBV9
CASSAKSGGFGEQYF
>TRBJ1-2|TRBV9
CASSEGTGGFYGYTF
>TRBJ2-2|TRBV19
CASSQQDSFTGELFF
>TRBJ2-3|TRBV28
CASSLGGDTQYF
>TRBJ1-1|TRBV18
CASSPTGADTEAFF
>TRBJ1-6|TRBV3-1/TRBV3-2
CASSHATGALHF
>TRBJ1-1|TRBV6-5
CAHAPGNTEAFF
>TRBJ1-6|TRBV29-1
CSVVYGNNSPLHF
>TRBJ2-3|TRBV5-4
CASSFGTSGGGDTQYF
>TRBJ2-2|TRBV9
CASSVAPSGGAHGELFF
>TRBJ1-2|TRBV29-1
CSAGDRENYGYTF
>TRBJ2-5|TRBV29-1
CSVEYFSADGGTQYF